This T cell receptor (beta chain) was identified in a study of cytomegalovirus exposure and HLA in healthy donors (dated by TCRdb to between 2016 and 2019). Context from the whole study: The 650 to 750 repertoires of the first cohort and the 120 or so validation repertoires were produced on the same platform, according to a later analysis. The study aimed to test whether signatures of past pathogen exposure could be identified by cataloging public T cell receptors. Besides the first cohort of roughly 640 subjects, a separate validation cohort made up of 120 or so different subjects was used. To predict cytomegalovirus infection status, the study brought together high-throughput TCR immunosequencing, statistical association of individual TCRs with disease status, and machine learning.

As concerns this clone: The antigen it recognizes is unknown. No clone much larger than this one lies a single base away; base qualities are absent.

From cysteine to phenylalanine, the CDR3 is 13 amino acids long. Of all the DNA, just the CDR3 is kept, 39 bases in frame from base 1. The germline V gene (reference sequence) sets CDR1 to SGHKS and CDR2 to YYEKEE. Relative to germline, V is 4 bases shorter and J is 5 bases shorter, with 9 bases between their ends. The full study reports these points: Most TCR sequences were observed very rarely across donors, whereas some public TCRs were present in many individuals. A later analysis had no HLA typing for the validation cohort, so co-occurrence there was scored across all 110 or so repertoires. The study gave a list of under 200 TCR beta chains associated with cytomegalovirus. The classifier was reported to diagnose cytomegalovirus status with high specificity and sensitivity in both the original cohort and the validation cohort. In vitro tests confirmed that a few of the cytomegalovirus-associated TCR beta chains recognize cytomegalovirus antigens. The authors suggested that the approach could potentially be generalized to other disease states and immunological phenotypes. A later analysis found that TCRs clustered in the first cohort also tended to co-occur in the 120 validation repertoires, with roughly 95% of cluster scores above 0.

The donors belonged to the validation cohort of approximately 130 subjects, which was separate from the approximately 700-subject first cohort. Libraries were constructed by the immunoSEQ multiplex PCR assay. The original pipeline was this. A statistical classification framework was developed to diagnose cytomegalovirus status using the catalog of TCR beta chain sequences. TCRdb re-hosts the immuneACCESS table, in-frame sequences only. Its copies lack some clones; in the studies checked, an unresolved V gene accounts for under half of them, and the cause for the rest is not known. V and J calls and clone size are given by that table; D and trimming were obtained from the DNA. This sample comprises tens of thousands of clones, 85% to 95% of them detected only once. The top ten clonotypes cover about 1% of the sample.

The chain was built from TRBV5-5 and TRBJ2-2; a tentative D match to TRBD1 spans 5 bases. Sequencing was performed on PBMCs. This clonotype was obtained from a man aged 18 to 29 in good health and CMV-seronegative. The CDR3 in this case is CASSPQGTGELFF. The DNA is as follows: TGTGCCAGCAGCCCCCAGGGTACCGGGGAGCTGTTTTTT.